Described below is a single TCR beta chain sequence and its context. This sample was included in a study of blood T cell repertoires in COVID-19. Study-wide context: Specimens from acute and convalescent COVID-19 originated in the United States, Italy and Spain. T cells, B-cell-depleted T cells, or PBMCs supplied cDNA or gDNA.

Original processing methods: Amplification of reference gene primers was used by the study to estimate nucleated cell counts. The protocol was immunoSEQ multiplex PCR, while the TCRdb copy is restricted to in-frame clones and leaves out a portion. That table furnishes V, J and clone size, whereas the DNA furnished D and trimming. The repertoire holds over 120,000 clones, with roughly three quarters as singletons. Germline CDR1 and CDR2: SNHLY and FYNNEI. V was pared by 10 bases and J by 4 bases, with 20 bases between. This CDR3 comprises 14 residues. This sequence joins TRBV2 and TRBJ2-7, with TRBD1 as a possible D gene (5 bases). Source material: peripheral blood. This TCR was recovered from a woman aged 55-75 years with acute or convalescent COVID-19. CDR3 protein: CATDPGKMGYEQYF. In nucleotides, the CDR3 is TGTGCCACTGATCCAGGGAAAATGGGGTACGAGCAGTACTTC.